Each of the 30 T cell receptor beta chains below was sequenced from the same sample in a study of shared clonotypes between healthy human individuals. Clones were sequenced by immunoSEQ multiplex PCR, and TCRdb holds only the in-frame ones, with some missing. The sample lists over 1.4 million clones; around 97% were seen once. The source material was naive CD4+ T cells sorted from blood. The sample's subset: CD45RA+ positively selected. The source is a man aged 25-45 years in good health.

The J gene is TRBJ2-1, the V gene TRBV11-2; D perhaps matches TRBD2 (5 bases). Trimming removed 1 base at V and 10 bases at J, with 8 bases between. The CDR3 consists of 12 residues. Per the germline V gene, CDR1 is SGHAT and CDR2 is FQNNGV. In DNA form, the CDR3 reads TGTGCCAGCAGCTTAGTCGAGCGGGAGCAGTTCTTC. Its translation is CASSLVEREQFF.

The J gene is TRBJ1-1, the V gene TRBV2, with D possibly TRBD1 on 6 matching bases. V shed 10 bases and J shed 6 bases, with 15 bases lying between them. This CDR3 is built from 12 residues. Germline-derived CDR1 and CDR2 are SNHLY and FYNNEI. The CDR3 sequence is CATGRGAPEAFF. The CDR3 DNA sequence: TGTGCCACCGGGCGGGGGGCCCCTGAAGCTTTCTTT.

The V and J genes are TRBV15 and TRBJ2-7; no definite D call. Germline loops: CDR1 LNHNV, CDR2 YYDKDF (reference sequence). With 0 bases removed from V and 1 base from J, the gap between germline ends came to 10 bases. This CDR3 has 15 amino acids. Here the CDR3 reads CATSRDLRTSYEQYF. Written as DNA, the CDR3 is TGTGCCACCAGCAGAGATTTGAGAACTTCCTACGAGCAGTACTTC.

This clone has a handful of counts. The gene calls are TRBV2 and TRBJ1-5; D unclear. Germline loops: CDR1 SNHLY, CDR2 FYNNEI. The CDR3 has 14 residues. Deletions cut 3 bases from V and 4 bases from J, with 10 bases between. CDR3 bases: TGTGCCAGCAGTGACAGCCTCTCTAATCAGCCCCAGCATTTT. Translating gives CASSDSLSNQPQHF.

This chain links TRBV28 with TRBJ2-5; 8 bases are shared with TRBD2. Germline values: CDR1 MDHEN, CDR2 SYDVKM. With 6 bases clipped from V and 2 bases from J, the junction kept 5 bases outside the gene matches. CDR3 length: 14 amino acids. CDR3 loop: CASSIAGTQETQYF. The CDR3 DNA reads TGTGCCAGCAGCATAGCGGGAACTCAAGAGACCCAGTACTTC.

The chain links TRBV9 to TRBJ2-1, with TRBD2 matching 7 bases. The CDR3 is 15 residues long. Germline V gives CDR1 SGDLS, CDR2 YYNGEE. V dropped 4 bases and J dropped 7; count of bases not matched to a gene: 11. This CDR3 is CASSSKGGSANEQFF. The CDR3 DNA sequence: TGTGCCAGCAGCTCGAAGGGAGGGTCGGCGAATGAGCAGTTCTTC.

The chain uses TRBV4-1 and TRBJ2-7; 14 bases map to TRBD2. V gave up 1 base and J gave up 2 bases; unmatched junction bases: 16. This CDR3 region has 21 residues. Per germline, CDR1 MGHRA and CDR2 YSYEKL. The CDR3, as DNA: TGCGCCAGCAGCCAAGGCACGGGGGCCGGACTAGCGGGAGGTTTTCCCTACGAGCAGTACTTC. Its protein is CASSQGTGAGLAGGFPYEQYF.

The rearrangement joins TRBV14 to TRBJ2-2, with D unresolved. The V end lost 5 bases, the J end lost 8 bases, and 6 bases lay between the germline ends. The CDR3 is made up of 11 amino acids. Germline CDR1 SGHDN, CDR2 FVKESK. CDR3 loop: CASSTWGELFF. The CDR3 DNA sequence: TGTGCCAGCAGCACCTGGGGGGAGCTGTTTTTT.

This clone showed up just once. This chain uses TRBV9 with TRBJ1-2; D ambiguous. The CDR3 has 15 amino acids. V lost 0 bases to trimming and J lost 5 bases, with 14 bases between them. Germline values: CDR1 SGDLS, CDR2 YYNGEE. The chain's CDR3 is CASSVDLGTEYGYTF. The CDR3 region has the DNA TGTGCCAGCAGCGTAGACCTGGGAACTGAATATGGCTACACCTTC.

In this sample, this clone turned up once. The V call is TRBV6-1, the J call TRBJ1-5, with D unresolved. Trimming shortened V by 0 bases and J by 0 bases, and 9 bases separated the two germline ends. Germline CDR1 is MNHNS and CDR2 is SASEGT. This CDR3 is 16 amino acids long. The CDR3 region is CASSEAGLNSNQPQHF. Here the CDR3 DNA reads TGTGCCAGCAGTGAAGCCGGACTAAATAGCAATCAGCCCCAGCATTTT.

CDR3 in DNA: TGCGCCAGCAGCTTCCAGACAGGGTACAATGAGCAGTTCTTC. Amino acid sequence: CASSFQTGYNEQFF. The rearrangement uses TRBV5-1 and TRBJ2-1; 7 bases are a match to TRBD1. CDR1 and CDR2 (germline): SGHRS, YFSETQ. The CDR3 loop spans 14 amino acids. Germline trimming cut 2 bases from V and 4 bases from J; bases unmatched to any gene: 3.

V is TRBV28 and J is TRBJ2-1; 7 nucleotides agree with TRBD1. J was trimmed by 5 bases and V by 6 bases; bases with no gene match: 16. This CDR3 spans 17 amino acids. From germline, CDR1 is MDHEN and CDR2 SYDVKM. In DNA form, the CDR3 reads TGTGCCAGCAGCAGATGGACAGGTCCTTTTCAAGACAATGAGCAGTTCTTC. Amino acid sequence: CASSRWTGPFQDNEQFF. Using reference TRBV28 and TRBJ2-1 for the parts outside the CDR3, the full variable domain is DVKVTQSSRYLVKRTGEKVFLECVQDMDHENMFWYRQDPGLGLRLIYFSYDVKMKEKGDIPEGYSVSREKKERFSLILESASTNQTSMYLCASSRWTGPFQDNEQFFGPGTRLTVL.

V usage is TRBV15 and J usage is TRBJ1-5, with a possible D match to TRBD1 (6 bases). This CDR3 has 14 amino acids. With 5 bases removed from V and 5 bases from J, the gap between germline ends came to 13 bases. The germline V gene has CDR1 LNHNV and CDR2 YYDKDF (reference sequence). The CDR3 DNA is TGTGCCACCAGCCACCCACACAGGGATCAGCCCCAGCATTTT. This translates into CATSHPHRDQPQHF.

There are a few counts of this clone. This chain links TRBV6-1 with TRBJ2-7, with a weak D call TRBD2 (6 bases). CDR3 length equals 10 residues. V lost 5 bases and J lost 10, with 9 bases in between. CDR1 is MNHNS and CDR2 is SASEGT in the germline V gene. CDR3 nucleotide sequence: TGTGCCAGCAGTCGACTAGTTCAGTACTTC. It specifies CASSRLVQYF.

The V call is TRBV28, the J call TRBJ1-5; TRBD1 might be the D (6 bases). Germline assignment: CDR1 MDHEN and CDR2 SYDVKM. V dropped 3 bases and J dropped 5 bases, with 14 bases sitting between them. The CDR3 covers 15 residues. CDR3: CASSLPTGTYQPQHF. The CDR3 DNA sequence: TGTGCCAGCAGTTTGCCCACCGGGACATATCAGCCCCAGCATTTT. Based on the CDR3 plus reference TRBV28 and TRBJ1-5, the full variable domain is DVKVTQSSRYLVKRTGEKVFLECVQDMDHENMFWYRQDPGLGLRLIYFSYDVKMKEKGDIPEGYSVSREKKERFSLILESASTNQTSMYLCASSLPTGTYQPQHFGDGTRLSIL.

V gene TRBV7-8 combines with J gene TRBJ2-7; D remains unclear. The CDR3 has 13 amino acids. Germline CDR1 SGHVS, CDR2 FQNEAQ. V dropped 2 bases and J dropped 3 bases, with 8 bases sitting between them. CDR3 sequence: CASSLPLGYEQYF. As DNA, the CDR3 is TGTGCCAGCAGCTTACCTCTAGGCTACGAGCAGTACTTC.

The chain has TRBV5-1 and TRBJ2-3; 9 positions agree with TRBD2. The length of the CDR3 is 14 residues. V lost 6 bases to trimming and J lost 1 base; unmatched junction nucleotides: 3. From germline, CDR1 is SGHRS and CDR2 YFSETQ. CDR3 coding DNA: TGCGCCAGCACCAGGACTAGCGGCACAGATACGCAGTATTTT. Translating it yields CASTRTSGTDTQYF.

A single count supports this clone. V and J are TRBV15 and TRBJ1-4, with D possibly matching TRBD1 (5 bases). The CDR3 runs to 12 residues. Germline V gene sequence: CDR1 LNHNV, CDR2 YYDKDF (reference sequence). V was pared by 0 bases and J by 10 bases, with 6 bases between. Written as DNA, the CDR3 is TGTGCCACCAGCAGAGATAGGGGAAAACTGTTTTTT. Its protein product is CATSRDRGKLFF.

This clone was seen a single time. The gene calls are TRBV9 and TRBJ2-1; 10 positions agree with TRBD2. The junction had 2 bases not matched to a gene; V was cut back by 4 bases and J by 4 bases. The CDR3 is made up of 14 amino acids. Germline values: CDR1 SGDLS, CDR2 YYNGEE. The CDR3 DNA reads as TGTGCCAGCAGCTTAGCGGGAGGATACAATGAGCAGTTCTTC. It translates to CASSLAGGYNEQFF.

The V and J genes are TRBV6-6 and TRBJ2-4; D may match TRBD1 or TRBD2 (5 bases each). Germline V gene data show CDR1 as MNHNY and CDR2 as SVGAGI (reference sequence). Trimming left V 5 bases short and J 2 bases short, with 16 bases between. The CDR3 contains 16 residues. CDR3: CASSHGHPGTKNIQYF. The CDR3 DNA reads TGTGCCAGCAGTCACGGACACCCCGGGACCAAAAACATTCAGTACTTC.

The J gene is TRBJ2-1, the V gene TRBV18; 13 nucleotides agree with TRBD2. With V trimmed by 3 bases and J by 7 bases, 21 bases remained unmatched. Germline V gene data show CDR1 as KGHSH and CDR2 as LQKENI. The CDR3 totals 21 residues. Written as DNA, the CDR3 is TGTGCCAGCTCACCTCTTGGCAATCTAGGACTAGCGGGAGAGTTGAGAAATGAGCAGTTCTTC. The encoded protein is CASSPLGNLGLAGELRNEQFF.

The rearrangement joins TRBV27 to TRBJ2-1; possible D gene TRBD2, 5 bases. The CDR3 is 15 residues long. CDR1 MNHEY and CDR2 SMNVEV come from the germline V gene (reference sequence). V was pared by 7 bases and J by 5 bases, with 18 bases between. Here the CDR3 reads CASTPTWLAHNEQFF. The DNA of the CDR3 is TGTGCCAGCACCCCCACTTGGCTAGCCCACAATGAGCAGTTCTTC.

This rearrangement joins TRBV5-5 to TRBJ2-7, with 7 bases aligning to TRBD2. The CDR3 is 16 residues long. Germline CDR1 SGHKS, CDR2 YYEKEE (reference sequence). After removal of 4 bases from V and 3 bases from J, the junction contained 13 bases not matched to a gene. In nucleotides, the CDR3 is TGTGCCAGCAGCCTGGATGGGGGGGTTAGCTTCTACGAGCAGTACTTC. Translation gives CASSLDGGVSFYEQYF.

The chain uses TRBV5-4 and TRBJ2-3; D is perhaps TRBD2 (6 bases). Germline V lookup: CDR1 SGHNT, CDR2 YYREEE (reference sequence). Trimming shortened V by 6 bases and J by 0 bases, and 14 bases separated the two germline ends. The length of the CDR3 is 15 residues. The CDR3 region is CASTPGGPSTDTQYF. Written as DNA, the CDR3 is TGTGCCAGCACTCCCGGGGGACCTAGCACAGATACGCAGTATTTT.

The J gene is TRBJ2-1, the V gene TRBV6-5; no definite D call. V was cut by 2 bases and J by 0 bases, with 11 bases left in between. Germline CDR1 reads MNHEY; CDR2 reads SVGAGI. This CDR3 is built from 16 residues. For the CDR3, the DNA is TGTGCCAGCAGTTACAATGGCGCGAGCTCCTACAATGAGCAGTTCTTC. This translates into CASSYNGASSYNEQFF.

The chain joins TRBV29-1 to TRBJ1-4; 7 bases align to TRBD1. This CDR3 comprises 13 residues. V lost 7 bases, J lost 7 bases, and 9 bases stayed unmatched. From germline, CDR1 is SQVTM and CDR2 ANQGSEA. CDR3 coding DNA: TGCAGCGGTCGAAGGGGGCTTTTTGAAAAACTGTTTTTT. It codes for CSGRRGLFEKLFF. The full variable domain, rest sourced from reference TRBV29-1 and TRBJ1-4, is SAVISQKPSRDICQRGTSLTIQCQVDSQVTMMFWYRQQPGQSLTLIATANQGSEATYESGFVIDKFPISRPNLTFSTLTVSNMSPEDSSIYLCSGRRGLFEKLFFGSGTQLSVL.

As concerns this clone: Other DNA sequences from this sample encode an identical CDR3 as well. The chain links TRBV28 to TRBJ2-1; TRBD1 or TRBD2 may be the D gene (5 bases each). The germline V gene has CDR1 MDHEN and CDR2 SYDVKM. The CDR3 sequence is 11 residues long. V was cut by 4 bases and J by 9 bases, with 7 bases left in between. The CDR3 reads CASSSGGEQFF. The DNA for the CDR3 is TGTGCCAGCAGTTCTGGGGGTGAGCAGTTCTTC.

The rearrangement joins TRBV10-3 to TRBJ2-1; TRBD1 might be the D (6 bases). This CDR3 is 14 amino acids long. Germline V gives CDR1 ENHRY, CDR2 SYGVKD. Trimming took 7 bases from V and 5 from J, leaving 15 bases between them. The CDR3 sequence: CAIKRQVGDNEQFF. In DNA form, the CDR3 reads TGTGCCATCAAACGACAGGTCGGAGACAATGAGCAGTTCTTC.

The chain couples TRBV7-2 to TRBJ2-1; 13 bases match TRBD2. Germline lookup yields CDR1 SGHTA and CDR2 FQGNSA. This CDR3 has 15 amino acids. J was trimmed by 10 bases and V by 4 bases; bases with no gene match: 7. CDR3 sequence: CASSSPGLAGIEQFF. The CDR3 bases are TGTGCCAGCAGCTCCCCGGGACTAGCGGGGATCGAGCAGTTCTTC.

The rearrangement joins TRBV7-6 to TRBJ1-2, with 8 bases lining up with TRBD1. CDR3 length: 15 amino acids. With 5 bases clipped from V and 0 bases from J, the junction kept 5 bases outside the gene matches. The V gene's germline CDR1 is SGHVS and CDR2 FNYEAQ. The CDR3 DNA reads as TGTGCCAGCAGCATGAGGACAGGGTCTAACTATGGCTACACCTTC. It specifies CASSMRTGSNYGYTF.